The 20 T cell receptor beta chains below come from one sample, sequenced in a study of T cell responses to AZD1222 COVID-19 vaccine. Sequencing used immunoSEQ multiplex PCR; TCRdb keeps in-frame clones, though not all of them. The table shows roughly 150,000 clones, with about 90% occurring only once. Sequenced here: peripheral blood, sampled 28 days after the second AZD1222 dose. The receptor set was obtained from an adult who received the AZD1222 COVID-19 vaccine.

The V call is TRBV28, the J call TRBJ1-1; 8 bases are shared with TRBD1. Germline trimming cut 3 bases from V and 9 bases from J; bases unmatched to any gene: 6. The CDR3 spans 13 residues. Germline-derived CDR1 and CDR2 are MDHEN and SYDVKM. The CDR3 DNA reads as TGTGCCAGCAGTTTTCAGGGGGCGGGAAAAGCTTTCTTT. As protein: CASSFQGAGKAFF.

CDR3 DNA: TGTGCCAGCAGTCAGACAGGGGGAACCTTTGAGCAGTACTTC. Encoded protein: CASSQTGGTFEQYF. The chain uses TRBV27 and TRBJ2-7; 9 bases map to TRBD1. V gave up 5 bases and J gave up 7 bases; unmatched junction bases: 9. The CDR3 is 14 amino acids. Germline V gene lookup returns CDR1 MNHEY and CDR2 SMNVEV (reference sequence).

This clone was detected ten times or more. CDR3 bases: TGTGCCAGCAGCTTGGCCCCGGGGAATAATAGTGAAAAACTGTTTTTT. This translates into CASSLAPGNNSEKLFF. The rearrangement uses TRBV5-6 and TRBJ1-4, with D uncertain. The CDR3 covers 16 residues. Deletions cut 0 bases from V and 7 bases from J, with 16 bases between. CDR1 SGHDT and CDR2 YYEEEE come from the germline V gene.

In its sample, this clone was seen once. This chain connects TRBV11-3 to TRBJ2-2, with 9 bases matching TRBD1. CDR1 and CDR2 (germline): SGHNT, YENEEA. CDR3 length equals 16 residues. V lost 4 bases and J lost 5; bases outside the gene matches: 8. This CDR3 is CASSSGHRGRTGELFF. The CDR3 bases are TGTGCCAGCAGCTCCGGACACAGGGGGCGAACCGGGGAGCTGTTTTTT.

The chain is built from TRBV5-1 and TRBJ2-3, with D perhaps TRBD2 (5 bases). Trimming left V 0 bases short and J 5 bases short, with 10 bases between. The V gene's germline CDR1 is SGHRS and CDR2 YFSETQ. The length of the CDR3 is 14 residues. The chain's CDR3 is CASSLAFGVDTQYF. The CDR3 DNA sequence: TGCGCCAGCAGCTTGGCTTTCGGGGTAGATACGCAGTATTTT.

This clone has only one observation. The chain recombines TRBV10-3 with TRBJ2-7; D might be TRBD1 (5 bases). This CDR3 region has 14 residues. Trimming took off 3 bases at V and 1 base at J, with 10 bases between the two ends. From germline, CDR1 is ENHRY and CDR2 SYGVKD. The CDR3 DNA is TGTGCCATCAGTGATACAGGTGGGTCCTACGAGCAGTACTTC. Translated, it gives CAISDTGGSYEQYF.

V gene TRBV7-9 combines with J gene TRBJ1-5; 10 nucleotides match TRBD1. The germline CDR1 and CDR2 sequences are SEHNR and FQNEAQ (reference sequence). V lost 3 bases and J lost 7; bases outside the gene matches: 6. This CDR3 is built from 15 residues. This CDR3 is CASSFGDRGGQPQHF. DNA of the CDR3: TGTGCCAGCAGCTTTGGGGACAGGGGAGGACAGCCCCAGCATTTT.

The V and J genes are TRBV7-3 and TRBJ2-6; TRBD2 aligns across 13 bases. The CDR3 is made up of 18 amino acids. Per germline, CDR1 SGHTA and CDR2 FQGTGA. The trim removed 5 bases at V and 3 bases at J, leaving 7 bases unmatched. The CDR3 DNA sequence: TGTGCCAGCAGCCGTGGACTAGCGGGAGCGGGTGGGGCCAACGTCCTGACTTTC. It codes for CASSRGLAGAGGANVLTF.

The rearrangement uses TRBV10-3 and TRBJ1-2; 11 bases map to TRBD1. The V gene end was trimmed by 4 bases and the J gene end by 8 bases; junction bases not matched to a gene: 6. The CDR3 covers 14 residues. Germline lookup yields CDR1 ENHRY and CDR2 SYGVKD. The CDR3 sequence is CAISGTGGGQGYTF. DNA for the CDR3: TGTGCCATCAGTGGGACAGGGGGCGGACAGGGCTACACCTTC.

The chain links TRBV28 to TRBJ2-3; D is undetermined. Trimming removed 1 base at V and 6 bases at J, with 2 bases between. Germline V gives CDR1 MDHEN, CDR2 SYDVKM. The CDR3 has 11 residues. CDR3 nucleotide sequence: TGTGCCAGCAGTTTATACGATACGCAGTATTTT. Translated: CASSLYDTQYF.

The chain uses TRBV6-2 or TRBV6-3 and TRBJ1-1; D is uncertain. The CDR3 loop spans 14 amino acids. CDR1 and CDR2 (germline): MNHEY, SVGEGT. The ends were cut back, 2 bases at V and 7 bases at J, with 14 bases in the middle. This chain's CDR3 is CASSYTRGWGEAFF. CDR3 coding DNA: TGTGCCAGCAGTTACACCCGGGGATGGGGTGAAGCTTTCTTT.

This clone has just one count. The chain employs TRBV28 and TRBJ1-2; TRBD1 matches 8 bases. Germline CDR1 and CDR2: MDHEN and SYDVKM. This CDR3 contains 17 residues. Losses at the gene ends were 5 bases for V and 5 bases for J; bases not matched to a gene: 16. CDR3 sequence reads: CASSPTSRTGPGYGYTF. The CDR3 bases are TGTGCCAGCAGTCCTACCTCAAGGACAGGGCCAGGGTATGGCTACACCTTC.

Remarks on this clone: A junction end diverges from the germline sequence, so it may reflect a read error. V usage is TRBV11-2 and J usage is TRBJ2-2; 7 bases align to TRBD2. Germline CDR1 SGHAT, CDR2 FQNNGV. This CDR3 is built from 15 residues. CDR3 sequence: CATSDGGKGTGELFF. In nucleotides, the CDR3 is TGTGCCACCAGCGACGGGGGGAAGGGGACCGGGGAGCTGTTTTTT.

The gene calls are TRBV30 and TRBJ1-4, with D possibly matching TRBD1 (5 bases). V was shortened by 3 bases and J by 5 bases, with 13 bases between the two germline ends. CDR3 length: 14 residues. Germline CDR1 reads GTSNPN; CDR2 reads SVGIG (reference sequence). CDR3: CAWSPGGGNEKLFF. CDR3 nucleotides: TGTGCCTGGAGCCCCGGTGGGGGGAATGAAAAACTGTTTTTT.

This chain joins TRBV18 and TRBJ2-7, with 9 bases identical to TRBD2. The CDR3 is 17 residues long. Germline V lookup: CDR1 KGHSH, CDR2 LQKENI. V lost 6 bases, J lost 3 bases, and 15 bases stayed unmatched. CDR3 DNA: TGTGCCAGCTCCAAGGGTTTGACTAGCGGCCCCTTCTACGAGCAGTACTTC. Protein: CASSKGLTSGPFYEQYF.

This chain joins TRBV6-6 and TRBJ2-7, with a tentative D call TRBD2 (6 bases). Trimming removed 9 bases from V and 1 base from J, with 16 bases in between. This CDR3 contains 14 residues. Germline V lookup: CDR1 MNHNY, CDR2 SVGAGI (reference sequence). CDR3 in amino acids: CASRSGGTSYEQYF. Here the CDR3 DNA reads TGTGCCAGTCGTTCCGGCGGGACGTCCTACGAGCAGTACTTC.

The chain couples TRBV4-1 to TRBJ2-1; D uncertain. Germline CDR1 reads MGHRA; CDR2 reads YSYEKL. The CDR3 contains 15 residues. V was clipped by 0 bases and J by 0 bases, with 6 bases between them. The CDR3 DNA reads as TGCGCCAGCAGCCAAGATCGGAGCTCCTACAATGAGCAGTTCTTC. Translating gives CASSQDRSSYNEQFF.

The V gene is TRBV7-9, the J gene TRBJ2-6; unclear D gene. The CDR3 runs to 18 residues. Germline V gene data show CDR1 as SEHNR and CDR2 as FQNEAQ (reference sequence). The V gene lost 2 bases and the J gene lost 0 bases, with 14 bases spanning the gap. CDR3 DNA: TGTGCCAGCAGCTTATGGTCAGGTCGGAGCTCTGGGGCCAACGTCCTGACTTTC. It yields the protein CASSLWSGRSSGANVLTF.

The V and J genes are TRBV28 and TRBJ2-7; weak D call: TRBD2 (5 bases). CDR3 length: 14 residues. Germline V gives CDR1 MDHEN, CDR2 SYDVKM. Trimming took 3 bases from V and 2 from J, leaving 11 bases between them. The CDR3 nucleotides read TGTGCCAGCAGTTTTGGCGGGCGCACCTACGAGCAGTACTTC. This sequence encodes CASSFGGRTYEQYF.

This rearrangement joins TRBV9 to TRBJ2-5; 16 nucleotides match TRBD2. Germline values: CDR1 SGDLS, CDR2 YYNGEE. V lost 2 bases and J lost 7; bases outside the gene matches: 8. The CDR3 runs 17 residues. CDR3 nucleotide sequence: TGTGCCAGCAGCGTCTCCGGGACTAGCGGGAGGGCCGCGACCCAGTACTTC. Translated, it gives CASSVSGTSGRAATQYF.